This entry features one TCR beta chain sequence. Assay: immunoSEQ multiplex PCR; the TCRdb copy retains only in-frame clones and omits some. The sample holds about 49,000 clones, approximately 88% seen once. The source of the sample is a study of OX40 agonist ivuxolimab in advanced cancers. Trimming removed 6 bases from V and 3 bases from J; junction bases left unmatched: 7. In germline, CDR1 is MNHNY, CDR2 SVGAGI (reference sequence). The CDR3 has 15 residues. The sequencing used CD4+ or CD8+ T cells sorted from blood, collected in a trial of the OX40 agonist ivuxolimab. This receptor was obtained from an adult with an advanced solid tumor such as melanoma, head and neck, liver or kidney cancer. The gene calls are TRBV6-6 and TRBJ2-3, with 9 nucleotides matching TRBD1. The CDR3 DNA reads TGTGCCAGCAGCGCCGGGACAGGGATAACAGATACGCAGTATTTT. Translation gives CASSAGTGITDTQYF.